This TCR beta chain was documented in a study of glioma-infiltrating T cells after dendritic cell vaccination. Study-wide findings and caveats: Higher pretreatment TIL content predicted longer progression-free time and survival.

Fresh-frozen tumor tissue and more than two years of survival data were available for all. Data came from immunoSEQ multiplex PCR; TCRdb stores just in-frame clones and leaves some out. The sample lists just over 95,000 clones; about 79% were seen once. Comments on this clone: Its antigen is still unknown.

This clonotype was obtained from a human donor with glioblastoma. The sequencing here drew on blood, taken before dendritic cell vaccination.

CDR3 loop: CASSLALEGLGTDTQYF. In DNA form, the CDR3 reads TGCGCCAGCAGCTTGGCCCTAGAGGGTTTGGGCACAGATACGCAGTATTTT. This chain connects TRBV5-1 to TRBJ2-3; D is possibly TRBD2 (5 bases). The CDR3 runs to 17 residues. The germline gives CDR1 SGHRS, CDR2 YFSETQ. V lost 0 bases and J 1 base, leaving 15 bases between the germline ends.